Listed below are T cell receptor beta chains from one sample, sequenced in a study of beta chain features in type 1 diabetes. Data came from immunoSEQ multiplex PCR; TCRdb stores just in-frame clones and leaves some out. The repertoire holds 200,000 to 300,000 clones, with roughly a tenth as singletons. Sequencing input: naive CD4+ T cells from blood. Receptor source: a young man with type 1 diabetes. CDR3s include the opening cysteine and the closing phenylalanine or tryptophan. Each record gives: V gene, clone size, J gene, D gene, CDR3 protein, CDR3 DNA. D genes are given only for firm matches. Clone size appears in some rows only: once, few, many, or a class for an expanded clone.

V gene: TRBV10-3
clone size: few
J gene: TRBJ1-5
D gene: .
CDR3 protein: CAISESGNHQPQHF
CDR3 DNA: TGTGCCATCAGTGAGTCCGGGAACCATCAGCCCCAGCATTTT

V gene: TRBV5-1
clone size: few
J gene: TRBJ2-7
D gene: TRBD1
CDR3 protein: CASNPGTGGAEQYF
CDR3 DNA: TGCGCCAGCAACCCCGGGACAGGGGGCGCCGAGCAGTACTTC

V gene: TRBV11-2
clone size: .
J gene: TRBJ1-1
D gene: .
CDR3 protein: CASSRPVYTEAFF
CDR3 DNA: TGTGCCAGCAGCCGTCCAGTGTACACTGAAGCTTTCTTT

V gene: TRBV5-6
clone size: .
J gene: TRBJ2-1
D gene: .
CDR3 protein: CASSLEVAGLYNEQFF
CDR3 DNA: TGTGCCAGCAGCTTGGAAGTTGCGGGGCTCTACAATGAGCAGTTCTTC

V gene: TRBV19
clone size: .
J gene: TRBJ1-1
D gene: .
CDR3 protein: CASSIGKNTEAFF
CDR3 DNA: TGTGCCAGTAGTATAGGTAAGAACACTGAAGCTTTCTTT

V gene: TRBV4-3
clone size: few
J gene: TRBJ1-2
D gene: .
CDR3 protein: CASSQDSGGNYGYTF
CDR3 DNA: TGCGCCAGCAGCCAAGATTCTGGAGGCAACTATGGCTACACCTTC

V gene: TRBV28
clone size: few
J gene: TRBJ2-1
D gene: TRBD1
CDR3 protein: CASSSDRGFSHEQFF
CDR3 DNA: TGTGCCAGCAGCTCTGACAGGGGCTTTTCCCATGAGCAGTTCTTC

V gene: TRBV18
clone size: .
J gene: TRBJ1-3
D gene: .
CDR3 protein: CASSPVEAGNTIYF
CDR3 DNA: TGTGCCAGCTCACCAGTGGAGGCTGGAAACACCATATATTTT

V gene: TRBV5-6
clone size: few
J gene: TRBJ2-1
D gene: .
CDR3 protein: CASSSTGSSYNEQFF
CDR3 DNA: TGTGCCAGCAGCTCGACGGGGAGCTCCTACAATGAGCAGTTCTTC

V gene: TRBV2
clone size: few
J gene: TRBJ2-1
D gene: .
CDR3 protein: CASSRRAPDEQFF
CDR3 DNA: TGTGCCAGCAGTAGGCGGGCCCCAGATGAGCAGTTCTTC